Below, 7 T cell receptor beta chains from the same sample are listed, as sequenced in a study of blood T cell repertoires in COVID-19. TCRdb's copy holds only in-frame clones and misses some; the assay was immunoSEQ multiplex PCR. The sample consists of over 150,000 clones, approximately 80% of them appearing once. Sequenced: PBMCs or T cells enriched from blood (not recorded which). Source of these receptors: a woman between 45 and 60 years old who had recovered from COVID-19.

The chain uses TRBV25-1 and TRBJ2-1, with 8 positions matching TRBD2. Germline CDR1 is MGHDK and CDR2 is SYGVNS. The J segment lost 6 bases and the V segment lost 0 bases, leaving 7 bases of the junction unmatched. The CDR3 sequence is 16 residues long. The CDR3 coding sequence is TGTGCCAGCAGTGAATATAAAACTAGCGGAACCAATGAGCAGTTCTTC. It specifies CASSEYKTSGTNEQFF.

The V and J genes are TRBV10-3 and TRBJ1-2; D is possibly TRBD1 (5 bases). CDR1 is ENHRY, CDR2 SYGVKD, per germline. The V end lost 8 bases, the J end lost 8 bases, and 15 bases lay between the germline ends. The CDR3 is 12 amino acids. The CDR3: CAILSRDGGYTF. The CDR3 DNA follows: TGTGCCATCCTTTCCAGGGATGGAGGCTACACCTTC.

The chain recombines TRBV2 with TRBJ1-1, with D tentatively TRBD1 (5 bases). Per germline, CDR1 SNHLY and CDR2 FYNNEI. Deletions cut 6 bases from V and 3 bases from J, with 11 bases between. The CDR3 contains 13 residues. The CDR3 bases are TGTGCCAGCAGGGTTCGCAGGGACACTGAAGCTTTCTTT. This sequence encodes CASRVRRDTEAFF.

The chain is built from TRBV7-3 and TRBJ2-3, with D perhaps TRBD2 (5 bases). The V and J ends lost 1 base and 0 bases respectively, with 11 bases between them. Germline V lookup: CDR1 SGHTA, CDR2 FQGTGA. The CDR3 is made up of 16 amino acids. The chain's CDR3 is CASSLRLASSTDTQYF. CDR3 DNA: TGTGCCAGCAGCTTAAGGCTAGCCTCTAGCACAGATACGCAGTATTTT. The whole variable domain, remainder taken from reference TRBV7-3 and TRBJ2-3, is GAGVSQTPSNKVTEKGKYVELRCDPISGHTALYWYRQSLGQGPEFLIYFQGTGAADDSGLPNDRFFAVRPEGSVSTLKIQRTERGDSAVYLCASSLRLASSTDTQYFGPGTRLTVL.

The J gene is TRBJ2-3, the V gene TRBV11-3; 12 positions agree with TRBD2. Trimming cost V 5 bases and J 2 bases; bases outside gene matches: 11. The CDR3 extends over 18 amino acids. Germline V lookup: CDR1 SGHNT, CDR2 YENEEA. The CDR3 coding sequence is TGTGCCAGCAGCGCCGGGGCTAGCGGGAGGGGAACCACAGATACGCAGTATTTT. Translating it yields CASSAGASGRGTTDTQYF.

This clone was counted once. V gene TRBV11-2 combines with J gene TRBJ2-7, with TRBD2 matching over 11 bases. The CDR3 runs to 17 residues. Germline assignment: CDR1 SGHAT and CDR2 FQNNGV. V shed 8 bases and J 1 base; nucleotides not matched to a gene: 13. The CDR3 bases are TGTGCCAGCCAACGGGGACTAGCGGACTCACAGTCCTACGAGCAGTACTTC. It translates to CASQRGLADSQSYEQYF. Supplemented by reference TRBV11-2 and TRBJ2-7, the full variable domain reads EAGVAQSPRYKIIEKRQSVAFWCNPISGHATLYWYQQILGQGPKLLIQFQNNGVVDDSQLPKDRFSAERLKGVDSTLKIQPAKLEDSAVYLCASQRGLADSQSYEQYFGPGTRLTVT.

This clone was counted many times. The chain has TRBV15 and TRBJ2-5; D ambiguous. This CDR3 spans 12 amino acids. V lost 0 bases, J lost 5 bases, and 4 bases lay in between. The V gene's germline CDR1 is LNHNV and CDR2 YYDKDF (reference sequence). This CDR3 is CATSRDSETQYF. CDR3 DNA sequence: TGTGCCACCAGCAGAGATTCGGAGACCCAGTACTTC.